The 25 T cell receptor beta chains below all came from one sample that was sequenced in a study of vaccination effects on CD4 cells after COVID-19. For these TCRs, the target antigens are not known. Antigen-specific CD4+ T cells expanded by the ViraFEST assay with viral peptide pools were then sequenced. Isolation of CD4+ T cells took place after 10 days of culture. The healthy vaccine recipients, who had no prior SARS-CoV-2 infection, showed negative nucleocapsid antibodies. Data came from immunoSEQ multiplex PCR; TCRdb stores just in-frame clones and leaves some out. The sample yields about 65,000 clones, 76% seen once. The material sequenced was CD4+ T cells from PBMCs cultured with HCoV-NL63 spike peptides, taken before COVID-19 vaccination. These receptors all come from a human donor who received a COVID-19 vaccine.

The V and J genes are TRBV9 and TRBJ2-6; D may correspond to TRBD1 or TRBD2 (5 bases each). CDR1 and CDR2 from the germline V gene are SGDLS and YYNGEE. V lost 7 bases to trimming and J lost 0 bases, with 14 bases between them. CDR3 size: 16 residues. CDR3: CASRGRDGSGANVLTF. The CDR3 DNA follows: TGTGCCAGCCGCGGCAGGGACGGCTCTGGGGCCAACGTCCTGACTTTC.

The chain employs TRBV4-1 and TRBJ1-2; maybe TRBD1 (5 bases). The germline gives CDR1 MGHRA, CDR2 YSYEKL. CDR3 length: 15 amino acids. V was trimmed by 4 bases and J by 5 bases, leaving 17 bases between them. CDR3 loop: CASSPIPGPDYGYTF. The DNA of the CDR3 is TGCGCCAGCAGCCCTATCCCGGGGCCCGATTATGGCTACACCTTC.

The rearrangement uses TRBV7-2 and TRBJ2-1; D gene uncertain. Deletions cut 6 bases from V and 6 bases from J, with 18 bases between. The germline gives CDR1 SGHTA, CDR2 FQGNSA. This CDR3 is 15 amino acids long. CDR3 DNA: TGTGCCAGCAGTTCAGAGCAACTGACCATCAATGAGCAGTTCTTC. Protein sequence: CASSSEQLTINEQFF.

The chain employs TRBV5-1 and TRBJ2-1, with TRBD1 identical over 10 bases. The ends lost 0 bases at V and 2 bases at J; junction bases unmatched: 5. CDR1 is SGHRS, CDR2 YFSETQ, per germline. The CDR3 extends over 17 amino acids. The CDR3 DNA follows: TGCGCCAGCAGCTTGGTCGGGACAGGGGTCGCCTACAATGAGCAGTTCTTC. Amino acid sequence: CASSLVGTGVAYNEQFF. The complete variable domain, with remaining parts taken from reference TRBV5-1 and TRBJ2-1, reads KAGVTQTPRYLIKTRGQQVTLSCSPISGHRSVSWYQQTPGQGLQFLFEYFSETQRNKGNFPGRFSGRQFSNSRSEMNVSTLELGDSALYLCASSLVGTGVAYNEQFFGPGTRLTVL.

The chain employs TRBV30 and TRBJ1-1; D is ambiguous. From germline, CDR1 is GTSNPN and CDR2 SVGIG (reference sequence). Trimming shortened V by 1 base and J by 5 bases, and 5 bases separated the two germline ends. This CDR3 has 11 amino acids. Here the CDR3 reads CAWSGRTEAFF. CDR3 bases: TGTGCCTGGAGTGGAAGGACTGAAGCTTTCTTT.

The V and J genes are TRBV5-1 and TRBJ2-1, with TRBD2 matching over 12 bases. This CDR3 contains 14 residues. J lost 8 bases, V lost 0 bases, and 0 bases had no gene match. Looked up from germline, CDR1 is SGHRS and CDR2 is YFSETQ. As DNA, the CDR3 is TGCGCCAGCAGCTTGGGACTAGCGGGGGATGAGCAGTTCTTC. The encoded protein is CASSLGLAGDEQFF.

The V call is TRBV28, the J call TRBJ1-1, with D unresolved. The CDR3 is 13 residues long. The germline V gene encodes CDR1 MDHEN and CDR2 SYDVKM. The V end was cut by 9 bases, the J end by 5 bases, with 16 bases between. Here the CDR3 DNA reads TGTGCCAGTAGGCGGGGAGGGAGAACTGAAGCTTTCTTT. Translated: CASRRGGRTEAFF.

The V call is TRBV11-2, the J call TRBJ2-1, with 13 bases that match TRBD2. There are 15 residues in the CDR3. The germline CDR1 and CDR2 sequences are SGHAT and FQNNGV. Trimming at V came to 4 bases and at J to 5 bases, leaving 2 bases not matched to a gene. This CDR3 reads CASSWTSGGNNEQFF. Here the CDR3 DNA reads TGTGCCAGCAGCTGGACTAGCGGGGGTAACAATGAGCAGTTCTTC.

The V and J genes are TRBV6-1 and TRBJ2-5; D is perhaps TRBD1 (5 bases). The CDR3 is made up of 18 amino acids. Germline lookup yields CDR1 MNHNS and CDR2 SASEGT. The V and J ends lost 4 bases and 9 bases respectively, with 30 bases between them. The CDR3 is CASSVSLTAGSTGFSQYF. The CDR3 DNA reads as TGTGCCAGCAGTGTCTCATTAACTGCAGGGTCCACGGGTTTTTCCCAGTACTTC.

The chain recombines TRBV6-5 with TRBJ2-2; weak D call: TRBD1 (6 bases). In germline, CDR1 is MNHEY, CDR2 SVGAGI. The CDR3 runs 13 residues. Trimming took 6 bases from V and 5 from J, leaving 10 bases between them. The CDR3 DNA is TGTGCCAGCAGACCTACAGGGACCGGGGAGCTGTTTTTT. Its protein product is CASRPTGTGELFF.

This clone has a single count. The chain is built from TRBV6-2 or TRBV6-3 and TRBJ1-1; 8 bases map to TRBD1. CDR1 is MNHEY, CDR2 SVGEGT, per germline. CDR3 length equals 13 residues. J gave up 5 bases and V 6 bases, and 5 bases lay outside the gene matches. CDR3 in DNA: TGTGCCAGCAGCCAGGACAGGGTTACTGAAGCTTTCTTT. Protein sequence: CASSQDRVTEAFF.

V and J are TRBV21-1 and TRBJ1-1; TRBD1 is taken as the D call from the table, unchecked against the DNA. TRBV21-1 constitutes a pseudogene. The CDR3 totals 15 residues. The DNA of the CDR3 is TGTGCCAGCAGCAGCCGGACAGGAGAGAGCACTGAAGCTTTCTTT. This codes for CASSSRTGESTEAFF.

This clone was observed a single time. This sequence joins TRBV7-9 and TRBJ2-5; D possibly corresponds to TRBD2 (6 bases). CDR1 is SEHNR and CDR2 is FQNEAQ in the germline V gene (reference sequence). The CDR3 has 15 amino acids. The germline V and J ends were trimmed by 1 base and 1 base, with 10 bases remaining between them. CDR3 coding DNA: TGTGCCAGCAGCTTAGGGGGGGTCCTCCAAGAGACCCAGTACTTC. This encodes CASSLGGVLQETQYF.

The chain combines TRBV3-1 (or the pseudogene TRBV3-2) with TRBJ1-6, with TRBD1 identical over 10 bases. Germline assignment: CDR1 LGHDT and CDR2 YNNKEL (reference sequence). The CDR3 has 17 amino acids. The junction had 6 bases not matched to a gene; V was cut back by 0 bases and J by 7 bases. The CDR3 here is CASSQERQGAVNSPLHF. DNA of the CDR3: TGTGCCAGCAGCCAAGAAAGACAGGGGGCAGTCAATTCACCCCTCCACTTT.

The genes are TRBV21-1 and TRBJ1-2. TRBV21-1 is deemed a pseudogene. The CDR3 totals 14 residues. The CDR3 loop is CASSSTPGRPGYTF. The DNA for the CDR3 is TGTGCCAGCAGCTCAACCCCGGGGCGGCCTGGCTACACCTTC.

Here the CDR3 reads CASSEPQGRGRNEKLFF. In nucleotides, the CDR3 is TGTGCCAGCAGTGAACCCCAGGGGCGTGGTAGGAATGAAAAACTGTTTTTT. This chain joins TRBV25-1 and TRBJ1-4; D is perhaps TRBD1 (6 bases). V gave up 2 bases and J gave up 5 bases, with 18 bases separating them. Germline V gene sequence: CDR1 MGHDK, CDR2 SYGVNS. The CDR3 is made up of 17 amino acids.

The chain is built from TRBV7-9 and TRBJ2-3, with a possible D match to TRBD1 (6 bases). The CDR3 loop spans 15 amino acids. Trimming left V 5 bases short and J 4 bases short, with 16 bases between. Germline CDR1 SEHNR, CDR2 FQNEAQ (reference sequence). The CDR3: CASSQPTGGPDTQYF. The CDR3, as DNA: TGTGCCAGCAGCCAACCGACAGGAGGCCCAGATACGCAGTATTTT.

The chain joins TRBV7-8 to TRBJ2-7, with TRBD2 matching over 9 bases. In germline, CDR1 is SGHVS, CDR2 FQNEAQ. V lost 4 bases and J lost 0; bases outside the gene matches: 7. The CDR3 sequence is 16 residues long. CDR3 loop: CASSSGLAGNSYEQYV. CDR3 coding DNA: TGTGCCAGCAGCTCTGGTCTAGCGGGGAACTCCTACGAGCAGTACGTC.

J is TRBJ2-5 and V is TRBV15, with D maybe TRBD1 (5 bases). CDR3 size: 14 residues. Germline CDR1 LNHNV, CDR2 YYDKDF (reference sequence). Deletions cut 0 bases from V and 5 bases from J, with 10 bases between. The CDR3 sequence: CATSRDLDSETQYF. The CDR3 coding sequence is TGTGCCACCAGCAGAGATTTAGACAGCGAGACCCAGTACTTC.

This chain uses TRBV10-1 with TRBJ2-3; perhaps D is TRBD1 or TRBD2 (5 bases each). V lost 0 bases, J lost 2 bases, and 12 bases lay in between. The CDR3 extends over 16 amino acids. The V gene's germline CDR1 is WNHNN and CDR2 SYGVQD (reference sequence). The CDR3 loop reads CASSESTGRDTDTQYF. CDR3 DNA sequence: TGCGCCAGCAGTGAGTCGACGGGACGGGACACAGATACGCAGTATTTT.

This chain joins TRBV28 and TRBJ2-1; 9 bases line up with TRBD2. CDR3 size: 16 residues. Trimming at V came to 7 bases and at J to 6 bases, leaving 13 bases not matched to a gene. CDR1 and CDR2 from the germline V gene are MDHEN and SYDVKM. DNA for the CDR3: TGTGCCAGCATCTCGGTCGGCGGGGGGGCCAGCAATGAGCAGTTCTTC. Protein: CASISVGGGASNEQFF. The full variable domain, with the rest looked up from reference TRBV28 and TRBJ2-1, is DVKVTQSSRYLVKRTGEKVFLECVQDMDHENMFWYRQDPGLGLRLIYFSYDVKMKEKGDIPEGYSVSREKKERFSLILESASTNQTSMYLCASISVGGGASNEQFFGPGTRLTVL.

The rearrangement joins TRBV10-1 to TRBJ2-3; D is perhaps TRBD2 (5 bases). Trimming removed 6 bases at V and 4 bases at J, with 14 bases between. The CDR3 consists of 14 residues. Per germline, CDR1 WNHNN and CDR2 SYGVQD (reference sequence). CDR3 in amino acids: CASSAGSSADTQYF. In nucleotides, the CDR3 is TGCGCCAGCAGCGCGGGTTCGTCCGCAGATACGCAGTATTTT.

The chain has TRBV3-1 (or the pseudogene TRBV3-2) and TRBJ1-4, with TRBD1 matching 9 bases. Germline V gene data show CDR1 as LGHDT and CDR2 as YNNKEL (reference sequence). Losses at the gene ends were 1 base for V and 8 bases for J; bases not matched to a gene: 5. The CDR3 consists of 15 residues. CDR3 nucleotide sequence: TGTGCCAGCAGCCAAGGGGGGACAGGGTGGGAAAAACTGTTTTTT. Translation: CASSQGGTGWEKLFF.

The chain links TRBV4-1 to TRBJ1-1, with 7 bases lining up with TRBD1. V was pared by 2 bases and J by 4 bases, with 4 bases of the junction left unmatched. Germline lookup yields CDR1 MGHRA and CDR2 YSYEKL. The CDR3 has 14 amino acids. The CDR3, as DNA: TGCGCCAGCAGCCAATTAGCAGGGGGCACTGAAGCTTTCTTT. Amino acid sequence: CASSQLAGGTEAFF.

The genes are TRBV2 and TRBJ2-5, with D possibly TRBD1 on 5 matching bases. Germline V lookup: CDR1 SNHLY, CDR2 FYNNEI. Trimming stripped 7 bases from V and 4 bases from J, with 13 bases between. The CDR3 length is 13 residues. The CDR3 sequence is CASILDRPETQYF. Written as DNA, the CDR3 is TGTGCCAGCATTCTCGACAGACCAGAGACCCAGTACTTC.